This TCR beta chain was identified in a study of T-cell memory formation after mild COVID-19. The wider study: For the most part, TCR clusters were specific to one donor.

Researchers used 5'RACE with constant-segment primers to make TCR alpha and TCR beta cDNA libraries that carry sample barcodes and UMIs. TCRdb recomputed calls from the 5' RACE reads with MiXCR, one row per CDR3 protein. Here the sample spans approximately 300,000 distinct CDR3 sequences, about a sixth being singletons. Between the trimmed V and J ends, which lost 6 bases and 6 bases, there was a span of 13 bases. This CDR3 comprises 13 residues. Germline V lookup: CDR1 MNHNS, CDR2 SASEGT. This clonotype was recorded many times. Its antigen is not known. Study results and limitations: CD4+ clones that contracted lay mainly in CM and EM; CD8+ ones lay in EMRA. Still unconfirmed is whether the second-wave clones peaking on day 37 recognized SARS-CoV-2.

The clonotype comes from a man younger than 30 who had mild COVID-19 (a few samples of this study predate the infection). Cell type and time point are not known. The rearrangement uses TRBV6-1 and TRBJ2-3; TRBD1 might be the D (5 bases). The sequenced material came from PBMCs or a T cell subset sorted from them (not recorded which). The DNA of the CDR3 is TGTGCCAGCAGGTGGGGCGCTGGGGATACGCAGTATTTT. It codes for CASRWGAGDTQYF.